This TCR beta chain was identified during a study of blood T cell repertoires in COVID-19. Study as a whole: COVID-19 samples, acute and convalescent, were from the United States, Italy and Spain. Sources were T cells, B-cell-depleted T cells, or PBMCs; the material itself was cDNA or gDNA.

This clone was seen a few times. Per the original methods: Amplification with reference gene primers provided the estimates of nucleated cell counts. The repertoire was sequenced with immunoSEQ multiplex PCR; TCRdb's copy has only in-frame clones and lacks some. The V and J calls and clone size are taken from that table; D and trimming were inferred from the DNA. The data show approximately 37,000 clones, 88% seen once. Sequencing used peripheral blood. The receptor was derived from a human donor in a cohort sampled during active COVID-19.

This chain's CDR3 is CASSLVRGTEAFF. The CDR3 DNA follows: TGTGCCAGCAGTTTAGTCAGGGGAACCGAAGCTTTCTTT. The chain has TRBV12-3 or TRBV12-4 and TRBJ1-1; a possible D gene is TRBD1 (6 bases). Trimming took 1 base from V and 8 from J, leaving 11 bases between them. This CDR3 comprises 13 residues.